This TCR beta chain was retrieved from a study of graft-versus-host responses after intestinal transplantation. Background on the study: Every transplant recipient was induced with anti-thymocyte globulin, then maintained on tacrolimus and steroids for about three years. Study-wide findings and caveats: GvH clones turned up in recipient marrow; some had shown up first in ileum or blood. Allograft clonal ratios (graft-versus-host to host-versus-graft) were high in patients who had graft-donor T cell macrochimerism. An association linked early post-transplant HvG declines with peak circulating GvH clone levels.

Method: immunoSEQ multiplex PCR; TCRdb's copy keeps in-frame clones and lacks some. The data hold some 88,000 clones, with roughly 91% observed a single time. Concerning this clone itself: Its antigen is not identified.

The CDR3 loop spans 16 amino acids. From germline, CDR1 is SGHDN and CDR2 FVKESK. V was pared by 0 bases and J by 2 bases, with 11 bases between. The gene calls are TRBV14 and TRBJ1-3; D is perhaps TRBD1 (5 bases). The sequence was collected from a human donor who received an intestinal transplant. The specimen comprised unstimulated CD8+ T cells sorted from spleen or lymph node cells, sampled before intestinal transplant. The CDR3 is CASSQEARGAGNTIYF. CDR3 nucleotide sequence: TGTGCCAGCAGCCAAGAGGCGCGGGGCGCTGGAAACACCATATATTTT.